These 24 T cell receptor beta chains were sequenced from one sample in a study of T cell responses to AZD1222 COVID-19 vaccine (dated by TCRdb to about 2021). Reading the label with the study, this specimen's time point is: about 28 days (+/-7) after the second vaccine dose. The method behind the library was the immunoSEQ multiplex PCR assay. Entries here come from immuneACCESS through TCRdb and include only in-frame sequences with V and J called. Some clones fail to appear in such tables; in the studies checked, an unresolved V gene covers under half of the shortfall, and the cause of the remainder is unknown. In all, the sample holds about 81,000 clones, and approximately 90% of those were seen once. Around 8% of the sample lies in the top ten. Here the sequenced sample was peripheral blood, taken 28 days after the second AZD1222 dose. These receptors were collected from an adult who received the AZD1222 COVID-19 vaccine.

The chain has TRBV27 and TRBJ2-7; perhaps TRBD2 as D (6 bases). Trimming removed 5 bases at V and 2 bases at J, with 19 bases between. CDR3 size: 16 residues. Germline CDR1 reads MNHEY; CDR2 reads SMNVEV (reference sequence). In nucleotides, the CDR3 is TGTGCCAGCAGTCGCGACCCCGGGAGAGCGACCTACGAGCAGTACTTC. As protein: CASSRDPGRATYEQYF.

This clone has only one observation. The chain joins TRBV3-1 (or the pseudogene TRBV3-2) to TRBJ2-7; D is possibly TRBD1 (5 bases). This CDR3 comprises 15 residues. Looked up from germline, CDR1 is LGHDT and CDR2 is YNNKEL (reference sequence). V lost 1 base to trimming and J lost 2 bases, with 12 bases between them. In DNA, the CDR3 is TGTGCCAGCAGCCAAGGGACATTCCAACCCTACGAGCAGTACTTC. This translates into CASSQGTFQPYEQYF.

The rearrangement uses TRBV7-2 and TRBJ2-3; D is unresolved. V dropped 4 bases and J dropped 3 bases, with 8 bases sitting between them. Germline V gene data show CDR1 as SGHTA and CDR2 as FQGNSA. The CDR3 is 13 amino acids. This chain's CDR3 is CASSYLGTDTQYF. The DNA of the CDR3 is TGTGCCAGCAGCTATCTGGGGACAGATACGCAGTATTTT.

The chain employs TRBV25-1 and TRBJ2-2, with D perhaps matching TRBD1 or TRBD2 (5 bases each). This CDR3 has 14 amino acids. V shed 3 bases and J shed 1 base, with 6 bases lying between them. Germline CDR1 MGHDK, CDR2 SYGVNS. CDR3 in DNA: TGTGCCAGCAGTGAGGGGGTGAACACCGGGGAGCTGTTTTTT. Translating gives CASSEGVNTGELFF.

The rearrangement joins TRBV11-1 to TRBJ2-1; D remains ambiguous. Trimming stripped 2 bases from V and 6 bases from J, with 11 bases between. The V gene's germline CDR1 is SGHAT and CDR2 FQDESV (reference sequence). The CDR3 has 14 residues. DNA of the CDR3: TGTGCCAGCAGCTTAAGGACCCAAGCCAATGAGCAGTTCTTC. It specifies CASSLRTQANEQFF.

The CDR3 is CASSSTGKGNQPQHF. The CDR3 coding sequence is TGTGCCAGCAGCTCGACAGGGAAGGGCAATCAGCCCCAGCATTTT. The chain is built from TRBV6-1 and TRBJ1-5; 7 bases line up with TRBD1. V shed 6 bases and J 2 bases; nucleotides not matched to a gene: 7. This CDR3 spans 15 amino acids. Germline assignment: CDR1 MNHNS and CDR2 SASEGT.

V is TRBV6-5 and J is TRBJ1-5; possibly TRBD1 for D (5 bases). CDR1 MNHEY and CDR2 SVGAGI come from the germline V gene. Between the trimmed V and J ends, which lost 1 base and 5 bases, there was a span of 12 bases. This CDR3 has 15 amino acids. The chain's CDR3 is CASSYWGDGDQPQHF. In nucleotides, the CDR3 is TGTGCCAGCAGTTACTGGGGGGATGGGGATCAGCCCCAGCATTTT.

CDR3 bases: TGTGCCAGCAGCCCGGAGGGGGGATGGGGCCAGCCCCAGCATTTT. Its protein product is CASSPEGGWGQPQHF. The chain combines TRBV7-3 with TRBJ1-5, with a tentative D call TRBD1 (6 bases). Trimming took off 5 bases at V and 7 bases at J, with 18 bases between the two ends. Germline CDR1 and CDR2: SGHTA and FQGTGA. The CDR3 length is 15 residues.

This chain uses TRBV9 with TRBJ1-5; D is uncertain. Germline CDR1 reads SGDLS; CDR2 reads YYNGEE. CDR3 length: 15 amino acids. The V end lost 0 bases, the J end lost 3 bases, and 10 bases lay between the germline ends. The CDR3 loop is CASSVDGRTNQPQHF. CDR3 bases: TGTGCCAGCAGCGTAGATGGCCGGACCAATCAGCCCCAGCATTTT. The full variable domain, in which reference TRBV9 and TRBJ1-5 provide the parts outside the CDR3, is DSGVTQTPKHLITATGQRVTLRCSPRSGDLSVYWYQQSLDQGLQFLIQYYNGEERAKGNILERFSAQQFPDLHSELNLSSLELGDSALYFCASSVDGRTNQPQHFGDGTRLSIL.

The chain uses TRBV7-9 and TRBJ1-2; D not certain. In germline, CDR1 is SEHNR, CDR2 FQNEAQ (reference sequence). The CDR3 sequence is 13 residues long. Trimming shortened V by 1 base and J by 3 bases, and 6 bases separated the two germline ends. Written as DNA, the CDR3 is TGTGCCAGCAGCTTAGACGGTGACTATGGCTACACCTTC. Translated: CASSLDGDYGYTF. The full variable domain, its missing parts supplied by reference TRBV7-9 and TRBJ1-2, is DTGVSQNPRHKITKRGQNVTFRCDPISEHNRLYWYRQTLGQGPEFLTYFQNEAQLEKSRLLSDRFSAERPKGSFSTLEIQRTEQGDSAMYLCASSLDGDYGYTFGSGTRLTVV.

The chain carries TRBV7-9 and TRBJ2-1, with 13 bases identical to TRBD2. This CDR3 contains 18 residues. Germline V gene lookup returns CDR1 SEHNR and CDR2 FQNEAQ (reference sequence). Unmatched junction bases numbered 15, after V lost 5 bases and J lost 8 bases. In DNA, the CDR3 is TGTGCCAGCAGCCTAGGACTAGCGGGAGTTACGGTAGCGCATGAGCAGTTCTTC. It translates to CASSLGLAGVTVAHEQFF.

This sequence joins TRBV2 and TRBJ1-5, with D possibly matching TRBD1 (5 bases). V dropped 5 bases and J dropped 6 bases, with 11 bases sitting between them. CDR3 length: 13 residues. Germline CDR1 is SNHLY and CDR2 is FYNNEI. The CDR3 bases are TGTGCCAGCAGTATGAAAAGGGGTCAGCCCCAGCATTTT. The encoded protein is CASSMKRGQPQHF. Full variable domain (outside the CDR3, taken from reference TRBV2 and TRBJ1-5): EPEVTQTPSHQVTQMGQEVILRCVPISNHLYFYWYRQILGQKVEFLVSFYNNEISEKSEIFDDQFSVERPDGSNFTLKIRSTKLEDSAMYFCASSMKRGQPQHFGDGTRLSIL.

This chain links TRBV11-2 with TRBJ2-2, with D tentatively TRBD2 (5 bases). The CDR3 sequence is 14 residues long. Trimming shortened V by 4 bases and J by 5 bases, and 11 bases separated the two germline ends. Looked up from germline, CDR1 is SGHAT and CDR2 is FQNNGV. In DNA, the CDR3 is TGTGCCAGCAGCTCTCGGACTTATACCGGGGAGCTGTTTTTT. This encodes CASSSRTYTGELFF.

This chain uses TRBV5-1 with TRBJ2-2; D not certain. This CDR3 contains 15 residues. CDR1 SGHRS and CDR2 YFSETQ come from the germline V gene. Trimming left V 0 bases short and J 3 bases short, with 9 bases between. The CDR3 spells CASSLVGIDTGELFF. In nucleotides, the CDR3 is TGCGCCAGCAGCTTGGTAGGGATAGACACCGGGGAGCTGTTTTTT.

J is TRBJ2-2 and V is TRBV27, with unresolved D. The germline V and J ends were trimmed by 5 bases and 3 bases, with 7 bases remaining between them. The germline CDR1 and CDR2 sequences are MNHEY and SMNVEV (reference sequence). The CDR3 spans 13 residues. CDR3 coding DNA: TGTGCCAGCAGTCCCTTTTACACCGGGGAGCTGTTTTTT. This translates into CASSPFYTGELFF.

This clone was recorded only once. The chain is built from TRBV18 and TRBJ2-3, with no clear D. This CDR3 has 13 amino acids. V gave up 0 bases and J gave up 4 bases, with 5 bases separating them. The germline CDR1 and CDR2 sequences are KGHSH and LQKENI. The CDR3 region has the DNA TGTGCCAGCTCACCACCGTCGGCAGATACGCAGTATTTT. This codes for CASSPPSADTQYF.

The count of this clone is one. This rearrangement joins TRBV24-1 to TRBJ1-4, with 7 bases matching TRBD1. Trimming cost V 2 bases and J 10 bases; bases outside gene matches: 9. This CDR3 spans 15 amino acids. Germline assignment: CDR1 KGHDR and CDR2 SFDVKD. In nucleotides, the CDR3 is TGTGCCACCAGTGATTCCGCTCCGGCAGGGGGAAAACTGTTTTTT. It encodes CATSDSAPAGGKLFF.

The CDR3: CASSIVAPRRTQYF. The DNA for the CDR3 is TGTGCCAGTAGTATAGTGGCACCACGCAGGACCCAGTACTTC. The gene calls are TRBV19 and TRBJ2-5; no reliable D call. This CDR3 is built from 14 residues. Germline V lookup: CDR1 LNHDA, CDR2 SQIVND (reference sequence). V was shortened by 1 base and J by 7 bases, with 13 bases between the two germline ends.

The CDR3 DNA sequence: TGTGCCAGCAGTTTGTCCAGGGACTACACCATATATTTT. Protein sequence: CASSLSRDYTIYF. The chain uses TRBV28 and TRBJ1-3, with D possibly TRBD1 on 5 matching bases. CDR1 is MDHEN, CDR2 SYDVKM, per germline. The V end was cut by 3 bases, the J end by 8 bases, with 11 bases between. The CDR3 has 13 residues.

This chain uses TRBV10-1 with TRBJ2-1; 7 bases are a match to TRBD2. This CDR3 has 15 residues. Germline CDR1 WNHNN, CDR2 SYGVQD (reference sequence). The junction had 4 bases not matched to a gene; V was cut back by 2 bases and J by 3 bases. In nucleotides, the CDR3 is TGCGCCAGCAGTGAGGGCCAGCGGGACTACAATGAGCAGTTCTTC. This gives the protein CASSEGQRDYNEQFF.

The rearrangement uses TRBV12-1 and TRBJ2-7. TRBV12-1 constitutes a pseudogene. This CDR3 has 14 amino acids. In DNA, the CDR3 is TGTGCCAGCAGCTTTGCGGGGAATAGCTACGAGCAGTACTTC. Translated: CASSFAGNSYEQYF.

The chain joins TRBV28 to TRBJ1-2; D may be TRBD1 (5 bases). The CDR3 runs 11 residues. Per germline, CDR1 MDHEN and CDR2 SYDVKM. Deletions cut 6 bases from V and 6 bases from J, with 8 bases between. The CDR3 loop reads CASSPTDGYTF. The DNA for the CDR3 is TGTGCCAGCAGCCCGACAGATGGCTACACCTTC.

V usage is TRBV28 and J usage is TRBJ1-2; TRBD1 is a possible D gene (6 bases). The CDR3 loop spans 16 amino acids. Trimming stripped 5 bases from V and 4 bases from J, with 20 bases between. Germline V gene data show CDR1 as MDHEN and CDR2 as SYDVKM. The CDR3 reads CASSIQRPRGGYGYTF. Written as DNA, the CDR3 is TGTGCCAGCAGTATCCAAAGACCCAGGGGAGGCTATGGCTACACCTTC.

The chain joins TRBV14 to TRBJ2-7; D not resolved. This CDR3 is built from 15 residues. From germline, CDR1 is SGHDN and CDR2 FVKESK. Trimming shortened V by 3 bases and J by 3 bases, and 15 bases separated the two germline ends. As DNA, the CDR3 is TGTGCCAGCAGCCAGTTACCCAGCCCCCTCTACGAGCAGTACTTC. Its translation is CASSQLPSPLYEQYF.